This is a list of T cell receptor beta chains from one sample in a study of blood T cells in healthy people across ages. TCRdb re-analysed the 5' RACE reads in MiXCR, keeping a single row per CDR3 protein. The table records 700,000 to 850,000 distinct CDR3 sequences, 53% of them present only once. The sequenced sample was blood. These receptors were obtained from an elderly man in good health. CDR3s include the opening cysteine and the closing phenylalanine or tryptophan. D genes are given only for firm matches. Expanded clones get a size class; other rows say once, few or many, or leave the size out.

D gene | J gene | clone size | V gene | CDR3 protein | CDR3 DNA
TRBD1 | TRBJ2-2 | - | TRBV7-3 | CASGQGNTGELFF | TGTGCCAGTGGACAGGGGAACACCGGGGAGCTGTTTTTT
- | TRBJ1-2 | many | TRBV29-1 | CSVGAEGYTF | TGCAGCGTTGGGGCAGAGGGCTACACCTTC
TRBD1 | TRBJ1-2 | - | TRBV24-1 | CATQGQGGGGYTF | TGTGCCACCCAGGGACAGGGCGGTGGTGGCTACACCTTC
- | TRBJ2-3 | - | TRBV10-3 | CAIRGLGPPDTQYF | TGTGCCATCAGAGGCCTAGGGCCCCCAGATACGCAGTATTTT
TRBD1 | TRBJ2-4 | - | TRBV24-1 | CATSETGGRADIQYF | TGTGCCACCAGTGAGACAGGGGGCAGGGCGGACATTCAGTACTTC
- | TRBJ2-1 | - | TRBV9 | CASSVALSEGDNEQFF | TGTGCCAGCAGCGTAGCCCTCTCAGAGGGAGACAATGAGCAGTTCTTC
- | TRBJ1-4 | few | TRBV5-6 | CASSLAGRDEKLFF | TGTGCCAGCAGCTTGGCCGGGCGCGATGAAAAACTGTTTTTT
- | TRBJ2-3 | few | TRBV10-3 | CAQDSRDTQYF | TGTGCACAGGACTCGAGGGATACGCAGTATTTT
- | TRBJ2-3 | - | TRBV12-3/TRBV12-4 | CASSFGGTGDTQYF | TGTGCCAGCAGTTTCGGAGGGACCGGAGATACGCAGTATTTT
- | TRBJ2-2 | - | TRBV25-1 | CASSDTERNTGELFF | TGTGCCAGCAGTGATACAGAAAGAAACACCGGGGAGCTGTTTTTT
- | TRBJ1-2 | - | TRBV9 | CASIREGDYGYTF | TGTGCCAGCATTAGGGAGGGGGACTATGGCTACACCTTC
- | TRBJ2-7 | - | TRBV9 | CASSVDQDTEQYF | TGTGCCAGCAGCGTAGATCAGGATACGGAGCAGTACTTC
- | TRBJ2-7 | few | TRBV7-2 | CASTFGAFPLREQYF | TGTGCCAGCACCTTTGGAGCTTTTCCTTTGAGGGAGCAGTACTTC
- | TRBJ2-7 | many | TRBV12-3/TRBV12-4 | CASSLQGGSYEQYF | TGTGCCAGCAGCCTACAGGGGGGGTCCTACGAGCAGTACTTC
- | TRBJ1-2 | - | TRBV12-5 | CASGLVLGISYGYTF | TGTGCTAGTGGTTTGGTACTGGGCATTAGCTATGGCTACACCTTC
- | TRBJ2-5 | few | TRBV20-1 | CSARVGTLQETQYF | TGCAGTGCTAGAGTTGGGACCCTCCAAGAGACCCAGTACTTC
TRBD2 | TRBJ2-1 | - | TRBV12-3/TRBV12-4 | CASSLRAGAYNEQFF | TGTGCCAGCAGTTTAAGAGCGGGAGCCTACAATGAGCAGTTCTTC
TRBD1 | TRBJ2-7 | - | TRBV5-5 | CASSSFGQGYEQYF | TGTGCCAGCAGCTCGTTCGGACAGGGCTACGAGCAGTACTTC
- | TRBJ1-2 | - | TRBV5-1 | CASSQEGRDPDGYTF | TGCGCCAGCAGCCAAGAAGGGCGGGATCCGGATGGCTACACCTTC
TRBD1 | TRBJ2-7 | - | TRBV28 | CASSDSTGQGSYEQYF | TGTGCCAGCAGTGACTCAACGGGACAGGGGAGCTACGAGCAGTACTTC
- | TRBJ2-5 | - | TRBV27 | CASSPLLETDQETQYF | TGTGCCAGCAGTCCCTTATTGGAGACAGACCAAGAGACCCAGTACTTC
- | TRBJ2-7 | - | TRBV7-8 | CASSYEGVVYEQYF | TGTGCCAGCAGCTACGAGGGGGTAGTTTACGAGCAGTACTTC
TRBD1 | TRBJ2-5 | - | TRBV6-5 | CASSYGQGEETQYF | TGTGCCAGCAGCTATGGACAGGGTGAAGAGACCCAGTACTTC
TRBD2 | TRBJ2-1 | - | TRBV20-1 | CSAGRTRHSNEQSF | TGCAGTGCTGGGCGGACTAGGCATTCCAATGAGCAGTCCTTC
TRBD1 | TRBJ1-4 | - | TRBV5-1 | CASSTGQGKGEKLFF | TGCGCCAGCAGCACCGGACAGGGGAAGGGAGAAAAACTGTTTTTT
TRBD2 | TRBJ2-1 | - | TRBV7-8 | CASSLDLAGVGINEQFF | TGTGCCAGCAGCTTAGATTTGGCGGGAGTGGGAATCAATGAGCAGTTCTTC
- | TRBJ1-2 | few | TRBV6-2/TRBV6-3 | CASSRRYGYTF | TGTGCCAGCAGTCGTCGCTATGGCTACACCTTC
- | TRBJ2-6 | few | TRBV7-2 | CASSGSRGANVLTF | TGTGCCAGCAGCGGGAGTAGGGGGGCCAACGTCCTGACTTTC
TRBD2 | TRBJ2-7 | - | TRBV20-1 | CSATSGTSGRWDEQYF | TGCAGTGCTACTTCCGGGACTAGCGGGAGATGGGACGAGCAGTACTTC
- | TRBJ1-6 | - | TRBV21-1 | CASSKVMGNNSPLHF | TGTGCCAGCAGCAAAGTAATGGGAAACAATTCACCCCTCCACTTT
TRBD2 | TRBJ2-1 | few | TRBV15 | CATSRDPREGREQFF | TGTGCCACCAGCAGAGATCCGCGGGAGGGTCGTGAGCAGTTCTTC
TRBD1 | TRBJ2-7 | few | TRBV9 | CASSVGQGATYEQYF | TGTGCCAGCAGCGTCGGACAGGGGGCCACCTACGAGCAGTACTTC
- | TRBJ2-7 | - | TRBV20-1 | CSARGGRETYEQYF | TGCAGTGCTAGGGGGGGTCGGGAGACATACGAGCAGTACTTC
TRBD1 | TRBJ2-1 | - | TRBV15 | CATSRPDRGLKNEQFF | TGTGCCACCAGCAGGCCAGACAGGGGACTCAAAAATGAGCAGTTCTTC
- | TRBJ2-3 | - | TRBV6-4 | CASSESSGVGVDTQYF | TGTGCCAGCAGTGAGAGTTCGGGGGTAGGAGTAGATACGCAGTATTTT
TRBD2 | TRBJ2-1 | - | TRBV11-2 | CASSSSGGSSYNEQFF | TGTGCCAGCAGCTCTAGCGGGGGGAGCTCCTACAATGAGCAGTTCTTC
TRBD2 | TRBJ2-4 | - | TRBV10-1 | CASSAGLGTGEQYF | TGCGCCAGCAGTGCGGGACTAGGTACGGGGGAGCAGTACTTC
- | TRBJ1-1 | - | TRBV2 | CASSREPTGTEAFF | TGTGCCAGCAGCAGAGAACCCACAGGGACTGAAGCTTTCTTT
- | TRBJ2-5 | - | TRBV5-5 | CASNQAGRETQYF | TGTGCCAGCAACCAGGCAGGGAGAGAGACCCAGTACTTC
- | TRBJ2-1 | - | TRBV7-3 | CASSPGGSQLEQFF | TGTGCCAGCAGCCCCGGGGGAAGTCAACTTGAGCAGTTCTTC
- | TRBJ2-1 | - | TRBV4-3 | CASSQSGVSYNEQFF | TGCGCCAGCAGCCAATCGGGAGTCTCCTACAATGAGCAGTTCTTC
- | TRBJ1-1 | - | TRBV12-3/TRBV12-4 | CASSPKRGGRPEAFF | TGTGCCAGCAGTCCAAAGCGGGGGGGAAGACCTGAAGCTTTCTTT
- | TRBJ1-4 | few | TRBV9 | CASSVSVRTTNEKLFF | TGTGCCAGCAGCGTATCTGTAAGAACAACTAATGAAAAACTGTTTTTT
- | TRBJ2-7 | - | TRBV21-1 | CASSKAAVAGGPTYEQYF | TGTGCCAGCAGCAAAGCGGCTGTAGCGGGAGGGCCGACCTACGAGCAGTACTTC
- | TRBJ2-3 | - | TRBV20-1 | CSASDGGGQDTQYF | TGCAGTGCTAGCGACGGAGGGGGCCAAGATACGCAGTATTTT
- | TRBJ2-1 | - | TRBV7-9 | CASSLPLAPQNEQFF | TGTGCCAGCAGCTTACCCCTAGCTCCCCAAAATGAGCAGTTCTTC
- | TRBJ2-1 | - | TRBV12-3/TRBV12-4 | CASSLVGGSNEQFF | TGTGCCAGCAGTTTAGTTGGGGGTAGTAATGAGCAGTTCTTC
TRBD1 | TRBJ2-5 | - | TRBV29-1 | CSAKDRGTQETQYF | TGCAGCGCGAAAGACAGGGGGACTCAAGAGACCCAGTACTTC
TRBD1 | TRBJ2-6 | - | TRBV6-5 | CASSYSSGQGAGANVLTF | TGTGCCAGCAGTTACTCGTCGGGACAGGGGGCTGGGGCCAACGTCCTGACTTTC
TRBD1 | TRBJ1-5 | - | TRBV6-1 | CASSEAPGGQPQHF | TGTGCCAGCAGTGAAGCGCCAGGGGGTCAGCCCCAGCATTTT
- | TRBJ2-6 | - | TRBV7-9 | CASSLIRGVSGANVLTF | TGTGCCAGCAGCTTAATCAGGGGGGTTTCTGGGGCCAACGTCCTGACTTTC
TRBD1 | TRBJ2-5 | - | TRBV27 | CASSLYPDREYQETQYF | TGTGCCAGCAGTTTATACCCGGACAGGGAGTACCAAGAGACCCAGTACTTC
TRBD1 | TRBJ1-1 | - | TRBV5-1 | CASSRTGERGAEAFF | TGCGCCAGCAGTCGGACAGGGGAAAGGGGCGCTGAAGCTTTCTTT